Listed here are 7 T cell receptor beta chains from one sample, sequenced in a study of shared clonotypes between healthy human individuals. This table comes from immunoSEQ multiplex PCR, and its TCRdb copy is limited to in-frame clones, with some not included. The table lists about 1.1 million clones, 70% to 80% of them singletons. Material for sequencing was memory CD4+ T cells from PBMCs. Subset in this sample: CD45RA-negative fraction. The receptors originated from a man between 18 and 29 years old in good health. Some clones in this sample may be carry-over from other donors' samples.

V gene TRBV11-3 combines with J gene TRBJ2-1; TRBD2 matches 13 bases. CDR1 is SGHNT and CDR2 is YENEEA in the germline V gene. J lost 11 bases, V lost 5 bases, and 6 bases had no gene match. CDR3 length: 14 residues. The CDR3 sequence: CASSIVGTSGKQFF. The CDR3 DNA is TGTGCCAGCAGCATCGTCGGGACTAGCGGGAAGCAGTTCTTC.

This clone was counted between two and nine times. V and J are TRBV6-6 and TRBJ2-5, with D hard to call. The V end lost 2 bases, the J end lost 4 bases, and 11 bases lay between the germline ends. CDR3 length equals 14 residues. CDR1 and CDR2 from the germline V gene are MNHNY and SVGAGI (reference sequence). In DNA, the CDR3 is TGTGCCAGCAGTTACGTCGGGCTGGGAGAGACCCAGTACTTC. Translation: CASSYVGLGETQYF.

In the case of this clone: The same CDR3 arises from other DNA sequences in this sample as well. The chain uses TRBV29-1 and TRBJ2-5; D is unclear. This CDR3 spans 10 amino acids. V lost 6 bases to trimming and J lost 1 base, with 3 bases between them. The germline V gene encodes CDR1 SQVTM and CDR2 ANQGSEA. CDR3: CSVGQETQYF. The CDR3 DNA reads TGCAGCGTGGGCCAAGAGACCCAGTACTTC.

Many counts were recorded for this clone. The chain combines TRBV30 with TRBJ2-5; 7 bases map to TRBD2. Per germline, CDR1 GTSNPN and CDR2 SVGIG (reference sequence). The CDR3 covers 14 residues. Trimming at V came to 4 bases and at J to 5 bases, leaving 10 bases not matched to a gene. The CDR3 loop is CAWKRLGGSETQYF. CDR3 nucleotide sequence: TGTGCCTGGAAACGTTTGGGGGGGTCGGAGACCCAGTACTTC.

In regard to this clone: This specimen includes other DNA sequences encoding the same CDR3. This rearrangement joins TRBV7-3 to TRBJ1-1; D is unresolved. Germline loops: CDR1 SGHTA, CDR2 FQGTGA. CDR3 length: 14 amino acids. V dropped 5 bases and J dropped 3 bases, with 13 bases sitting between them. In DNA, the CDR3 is TGTGCCAGCAGCCTTCTGGGCCGGGACACTGAAGCTTTCTTT. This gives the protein CASSLLGRDTEAFF.

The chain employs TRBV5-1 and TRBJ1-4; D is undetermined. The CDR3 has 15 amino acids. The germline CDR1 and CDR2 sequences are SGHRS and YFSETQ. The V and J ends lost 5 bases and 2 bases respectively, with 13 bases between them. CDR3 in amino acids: CASRPEEATNEKLFF. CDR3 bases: TGCGCCAGCAGACCAGAGGAGGCGACTAATGAAAAACTGTTTTTT.

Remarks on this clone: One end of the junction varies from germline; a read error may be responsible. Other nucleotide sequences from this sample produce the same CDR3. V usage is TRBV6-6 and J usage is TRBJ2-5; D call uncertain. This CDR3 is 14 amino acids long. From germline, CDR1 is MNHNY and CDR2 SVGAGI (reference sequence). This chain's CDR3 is CASSYSFNQETQYF. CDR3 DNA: TGCGCCAGCAGTTACTCGTTCAACCAAGAGACCCAGTACTTC.